The 29 T cell receptor beta chains below come from one sample, sequenced in a study of T-cell memory formation after mild COVID-19. TCRdb re-called the 5' RACE reads with MiXCR, one entry per CDR3 protein. The profile covers roughly 300,000 distinct CDR3 sequences, with approximately 7.6% appearing a single time and less than 25% taken by the ten largest. Sequenced sample: PBMCs or a T cell subset sorted from them (not recorded which). These receptors were obtained from a young man who had mild COVID-19 (a few samples of this study predate the infection). Cell type and time point are not known.

This clonotype was picked up a small number of times. The chain uses TRBV6-5 and TRBJ2-1; 7 nucleotides match TRBD2. The CDR3 length is 15 residues. Germline V gives CDR1 MNHEY, CDR2 SVGAGI. The V and J ends lost 2 bases and 3 bases, in that order; junction bases with no gene match: 4. CDR3 sequence reads: CASSYLGGIYNEQFF. In DNA, the CDR3 is TGTGCCAGCAGTTACCTGGGGGGGATCTACAATGAGCAGTTCTTC.

This clonotype was recorded a few times. The chain combines TRBV20-1 with TRBJ2-1; 8 bases match TRBD1. CDR3 length: 14 amino acids. Germline-derived CDR1 and CDR2 are DFQATT and SNEGSKA (reference sequence). J was trimmed by 7 bases and V by 3 bases; bases with no gene match: 8. The CDR3 nucleotides read TGCAGTGCTAGCACAGGGGGGCGGGAAAATGAGCAGTTCTTC. This encodes CSASTGGRENEQFF.

This clonotype was seen a handful of times. The chain recombines TRBV29-1 with TRBJ2-3; no reliable D call. The CDR3 spans 13 residues. Trimming left V 6 bases short and J 1 base short, with 11 bases between. The germline V gene has CDR1 SQVTM and CDR2 ANQGSEA. Here the CDR3 DNA reads TGCAGCGTCGGACCTTCTGGCACAGATACGCAGTATTTT. Translated, it gives CSVGPSGTDTQYF.

This chain uses TRBV4-3 with TRBJ2-1, with 7 bases identical to TRBD1. The CDR3 has 15 residues. Germline CDR1 LGHNA, CDR2 YSLEER. V was pared by 6 bases and J by 5 bases, with 10 bases of the junction left unmatched. This chain's CDR3 is CASSRQGPGDNEQFF. As DNA, the CDR3 is TGCGCCAGCAGTCGACAGGGCCCCGGTGACAATGAGCAGTTCTTC.

This clonotype was picked up many times. The V gene is TRBV7-9, the J gene TRBJ1-1; a possible D gene is TRBD1 (5 bases). The CDR3 length is 15 residues. Germline V lookup: CDR1 SEHNR, CDR2 FQNEAQ (reference sequence). V was cut by 1 base and J by 4 bases, with 13 bases left in between. CDR3 sequence (DNA): TGTGCCAGCAGCTTAGTACCCGGGACGATCACTGAAGCTTTCTTT. It translates to CASSLVPGTITEAFF.

This clonotype has just a few counts. This chain uses TRBV20-1 with TRBJ2-1, with D uncertain. Trimming shortened V by 3 bases and J by 4 bases, and 1 base separated the two germline ends. Per the germline V gene, CDR1 is DFQATT and CDR2 is SNEGSKA (reference sequence). The CDR3 totals 10 residues. CDR3 sequence: CSARYNEQFF. For the CDR3, the DNA is TGCAGTGCTAGGTACAATGAGCAGTTCTTC.

The V call is TRBV3-1, the J call TRBJ1-5; no clear D. V was shortened by 4 bases and J by 2 bases, with 9 bases between the two germline ends. Germline V gene data show CDR1 as LGHDT and CDR2 as YNNKEL (reference sequence). The CDR3 is made up of 14 amino acids. DNA of the CDR3: TGTGCCAGCAGCCCCGCTTCGGGCAATCAGCCCCAGCATTTT. Its translation: CASSPASGNQPQHF.

This clonotype was detected many times. This sequence joins TRBV2 and TRBJ2-1; 11 nucleotides agree with TRBD2. The V segment lost 8 bases and the J segment 7 bases; nucleotides outside the gene matches: 10. The length of the CDR3 is 15 residues. Per the germline V gene, CDR1 is SNHLY and CDR2 is FYNNEI. The CDR3 DNA is TGTGCCAGCGAGTTGGAAATAGCGGGGGGGAATGAGCAGTTCTTC. Encoded protein: CASELEIAGGNEQFF.

This clonotype has ten or more counts. The chain joins TRBV7-2 to TRBJ2-3, with D uncertain. The CDR3 is made up of 14 amino acids. V dropped 1 base and J dropped 4 bases, with 9 bases sitting between them. The germline V gene has CDR1 SGHTA and CDR2 FQGNSA. DNA of the CDR3: TGTGCCAGCAGCTTAGTCGGTGGGGCAGATACGCAGTATTTT. As protein: CASSLVGGADTQYF.

The chain joins TRBV4-3 to TRBJ1-4, with D possibly matching TRBD1 (6 bases). Trimming shortened V by 4 bases and J by 8 bases, and 14 bases separated the two germline ends. Germline V gene data show CDR1 as LGHNA and CDR2 as YSLEER. The CDR3 runs to 14 residues. The CDR3 protein is CASSRGGFEEKLFF. CDR3 sequence (DNA): TGCGCCAGCAGCCGAGGGGGGTTTGAAGAAAAACTGTTTTTT.

This clonotype was detected only a few times. The chain uses TRBV5-6 and TRBJ1-6; the D gene is possibly TRBD1 (5 bases). CDR1 and CDR2 (germline): SGHDT, YYEEEE. This CDR3 spans 15 amino acids. V lost 4 bases to trimming and J lost 2 bases, with 10 bases between them. CDR3 sequence (DNA): TGTGCCAGCAGCAGCGGGACGGCCTATAATTCACCCCTCCACTTT. It translates to CASSSGTAYNSPLHF.

The J gene is TRBJ2-5, the V gene TRBV5-1; TRBD1 is a possible D gene (6 bases). Germline V gene lookup returns CDR1 SGHRS and CDR2 YFSETQ. The CDR3 has 15 residues. Trimming removed 4 bases at V and 2 bases at J, with 15 bases between. CDR3 amino acids: CASSLFRDIQETQYF. The DNA of the CDR3 is TGCGCCAGCAGCCTCTTCCGGGACATTCAAGAGACCCAGTACTTC.

The chain links TRBV4-3 to TRBJ1-1, with TRBD1 as a possible D gene (5 bases). Trimming left V 2 bases short and J 7 bases short, with 11 bases between. The CDR3 contains 13 residues. Germline lookup yields CDR1 LGHNA and CDR2 YSLEER. The DNA for the CDR3 is TGCGCCAGCAGCCAATCCCCGGACAATGAAGCTTTCTTT. This gives the protein CASSQSPDNEAFF.

This rearrangement joins TRBV23-1 to TRBJ2-2, with 8 bases that match TRBD1. TRBV23-1 is noted as an ORF with a role that remains uncertain. This CDR3 has 15 residues. J gave up 5 bases and V 7 bases, and 9 bases lay outside the gene matches. CDR3 in amino acids: CASTCGQGGTGELFF. CDR3 in DNA: TGCGCCAGCACTTGTGGACAGGGTGGAACCGGGGAGCTGTTTTTT.

The J gene is TRBJ1-1, the V gene TRBV12-3 or TRBV12-4; a possible D gene is TRBD1 (5 bases). V lost 5 bases to trimming and J lost 7 bases, with 11 bases between them. The CDR3 length is 12 residues. The CDR3 nucleotides are TGTGCCAGCAGTAGCTGGGGCGATGAAGCTTTCTTT. Protein product: CASSSWGDEAFF.

This clonotype was recorded many times. The chain recombines TRBV6-1 with TRBJ1-5; TRBD1 matches 11 bases. There are 16 residues in the CDR3. Germline V CDR1 and CDR2: MNHNS, SASEGT. V trimming: 0 bases; J trimming: 7 bases; junction bases outside the gene matches: 5. The CDR3 is CASSEAEGTGGQPQHF. CDR3 coding DNA: TGTGCCAGCAGTGAAGCGGAGGGGACAGGGGGACAGCCCCAGCATTTT.

This clonotype was observed a few times. The V and J genes are TRBV20-1 and TRBJ2-7; D unclear. V was cut by 1 base and J by 4 bases, with 14 bases left in between. Looked up from germline, CDR1 is DFQATT and CDR2 is SNEGSKA (reference sequence). The CDR3 has 14 residues. CDR3 residues: CSARGVRVSYEQYF. Written as DNA, the CDR3 is TGCAGTGCTAGAGGGGTTAGGGTATCTTACGAGCAGTACTTC.

The table lists this clonotype with a few counts. The J gene is TRBJ1-1, the V gene TRBV3-1; D is unresolved. Germline loops: CDR1 LGHDT, CDR2 YNNKEL (reference sequence). V was pared by 0 bases and J by 1 base, with 12 bases between. The CDR3 consists of 16 residues. The CDR3 region is CASSQDLRQWNTEAFF. CDR3 coding DNA: TGTGCCAGCAGCCAAGATCTCCGGCAGTGGAACACTGAAGCTTTCTTT.

This clonotype was counted many times. The chain employs TRBV2 and TRBJ1-5; no reliable D call. The CDR3 runs 11 residues. The germline V and J ends were trimmed by 4 bases and 7 bases, with 5 bases remaining between them. CDR1 is SNHLY and CDR2 is FYNNEI in the germline V gene. The CDR3 region is CASSVGQPQHF. CDR3 DNA: TGTGCCAGCAGTGTAGGACAGCCCCAGCATTTT.

This clonotype came up a few times. The V and J genes are TRBV6-5 and TRBJ1-1; 8 bases line up with TRBD1. Germline assignment: CDR1 MNHEY and CDR2 SVGAGI. This CDR3 contains 16 residues. J gave up 0 bases and V 2 bases, and 5 bases lay outside the gene matches. The DNA for the CDR3 is TGTGCCAGCAGTTACGTAGGACAGGGTTTGAACACTGAAGCTTTCTTT. This encodes CASSYVGQGLNTEAFF.

At least ten counts were recorded for this clonotype. The rearrangement uses TRBV5-1 and TRBJ2-2; 8 bases fit TRBD2. J was trimmed by 3 bases and V by 4 bases; bases with no gene match: 5. This CDR3 contains 15 residues. Germline CDR1 reads SGHRS; CDR2 reads YFSETQ. The CDR3 loop is CASSHGLAYTGELFF. The CDR3 region has the DNA TGCGCCAGCAGCCATGGACTAGCTTACACCGGGGAGCTGTTTTTT.

The chain links TRBV27 to TRBJ2-5, with TRBD1 identical over 9 bases. J lost 4 bases, V lost 4 bases, and 4 bases had no gene match. The CDR3 sequence is 14 residues long. CDR1 MNHEY and CDR2 SMNVEV come from the germline V gene (reference sequence). The CDR3 is CASSYRGRLETQYF. The CDR3, as DNA: TGTGCCAGCAGTTACAGGGGGCGATTAGAGACCCAGTACTTC.

This clonotype was picked up a small number of times. The chain carries TRBV7-9 and TRBJ2-5; 7 bases agree with TRBD1. Trimming took 6 bases from V and 7 from J; bases not matched to a gene: 14. The CDR3 loop spans 15 amino acids. Germline CDR1 reads SEHNR; CDR2 reads FQNEAQ (reference sequence). The CDR3, as DNA: TGTGCCAGCAGTAAGGGGCTACAGGGGCTCGCGACCCAGTACTTC. It codes for CASSKGLQGLATQYF.

This clonotype was counted between two and nine times. The rearrangement uses TRBV7-9 and TRBJ2-3; 7 positions match TRBD1. This CDR3 region has 14 residues. Losses at the gene ends were 5 bases for V and 4 bases for J; bases not matched to a gene: 6. The V gene's germline CDR1 is SEHNR and CDR2 FQNEAQ (reference sequence). CDR3 nucleotide sequence: TGTGCCAGCAGCGCCAGACAGGGTTCAGATACGCAGTATTTT. It yields the protein CASSARQGSDTQYF.

In this sample, this clonotype turned up many times. This rearrangement joins TRBV7-9 to TRBJ2-3, with unresolved D. The CDR3 has 14 residues. Germline loops: CDR1 SEHNR, CDR2 FQNEAQ (reference sequence). Trimming pared 2 bases from V and 6 bases from J, leaving 12 bases between. The CDR3 bases are TGTGCCAGCAGCTTATTCCAGGCCGGGGATACGCAGTATTTT. This translates into CASSLFQAGDTQYF.

This clonotype was counted ten times or more. The genes are TRBV29-1 and TRBJ2-7; 12 bases agree with TRBD1. In germline, CDR1 is SQVTM, CDR2 ANQGSEA. The CDR3 has 12 residues. DNA of the CDR3: TGCAGTGCCGGGACAGGGGGCAACGAGCAGTACTTC. Protein product: CSAGTGGNEQYF.

In its sample, this clonotype was seen a few times. The rearrangement links TRBV7-9 to TRBJ1-1; D may be TRBD1 (5 bases). This CDR3 is built from 18 residues. In germline, CDR1 is SEHNR, CDR2 FQNEAQ (reference sequence). V lost 1 base and J 3 bases, leaving 21 bases between the germline ends. In nucleotides, the CDR3 is TGTGCCAGCAGCTTAGTTGGGGGACGGTCGGGCCGACACACTGAAGCTTTCTTT. Encoded protein: CASSLVGGRSGRHTEAFF.

This clonotype was picked up a small number of times. The chain uses TRBV4-1 and TRBJ1-1; the D gene is possibly TRBD1 (6 bases). Per the germline V gene, CDR1 is MGHRA and CDR2 is YSYEKL. There are 15 residues in the CDR3. The germline V and J ends were trimmed by 3 bases and 0 bases, with 11 bases remaining between them. CDR3 protein: CASSHIGQMNTEAFF. The CDR3 DNA follows: TGCGCCAGCAGCCACATTGGACAGATGAACACTGAAGCTTTCTTT.

The V call is TRBV7-6, the J call TRBJ2-2, with a weak D call TRBD2 (7 bases). CDR1 SGHVS and CDR2 FNYEAQ come from the germline V gene. The CDR3 sequence is 18 residues long. The V and J ends lost 4 bases and 1 base respectively, with 19 bases between them. In DNA form, the CDR3 reads TGTGCCAGCAGCTCCGGAAGAGGGGGGGCGGTGAACACCGGGGAGCTGTTTTTT. Amino acids: CASSSGRGGAVNTGELFF.